The 17 T cell receptor beta chains presented below share a single source sample, sequenced in a study of beta chain features in type 1 diabetes. Sequencing targeted expressed TCRB transcripts, as all isolated RNA had been reverse transcribed. Sequencing was performed with immunoSEQ multiplex PCR; in TCRdb, only in-frame clones are kept and a portion is missing. The repertoire includes 300,000 to 400,000 clones, less than 10% of them detected once, and approximately 0.44% sits in the top ten. Sequencing used central memory CD4+ T cells from blood. The receptors were gathered from a woman younger than 35 in good health.

V usage is TRBV2 and J usage is TRBJ1-2, with a weak D call TRBD1 (6 bases). This CDR3 has 14 amino acids. V was shortened by 7 bases and J by 3 bases, with 15 bases between the two germline ends. Germline lookup yields CDR1 SNHLY and CDR2 FYNNEI. The CDR3 spells CASKSGHRDYGYTF. The CDR3 DNA follows: TGTGCCAGCAAATCGGGACACCGAGACTATGGCTACACCTTC.

This clone was seen only a few times. This sample includes further DNA sequences coding for the same CDR3. This chain joins TRBV10-3 and TRBJ2-1, with a tentative D call TRBD1 (5 bases). CDR1 is ENHRY and CDR2 is SYGVKD in the germline V gene. V shed 9 bases and J shed 8 bases, with 14 bases lying between them. The CDR3 is made up of 12 amino acids. The CDR3 DNA follows: TGTGCCATATCGGTTTTAGGGGATGAGCAGTTCTTC. This sequence encodes CAISVLGDEQFF.

The rearrangement uses TRBV10-3 and TRBJ1-1, with 9 nucleotides matching TRBD1. After removal of 6 bases from V and 4 bases from J, the junction contained 6 bases not matched to a gene. This CDR3 is built from 14 residues. Per the germline V gene, CDR1 is ENHRY and CDR2 is SYGVKD. CDR3 in amino acids: CAIRQGAEATEAFF. CDR3 in DNA: TGTGCCATCAGACAGGGGGCCGAGGCCACTGAAGCTTTCTTT.

For this clone: In the same sample, other DNA sequences code for this CDR3. The gene calls are TRBV18 and TRBJ2-7, with 7 bases identical to TRBD2. The CDR3 length is 15 residues. Trimming cost V 0 bases and J 5 bases; bases outside gene matches: 7. CDR1 KGHSH and CDR2 LQKENI come from the germline V gene. The chain's CDR3 is CASSPPGLADHEQYF. CDR3 sequence (DNA): TGTGCCAGCTCACCACCAGGCCTAGCGGACCACGAGCAGTACTTC.

This clone turned up a few times. The rearrangement uses TRBV29-1 and TRBJ2-1, with D unresolved. Germline V gives CDR1 SQVTM, CDR2 ANQGSEA. The CDR3 consists of 13 residues. Trimming pared 3 bases from V and 4 bases from J, leaving 10 bases between. In nucleotides, the CDR3 is TGCAGCGTTGACCCACAGTTATACAATGAGCAGTTCTTC. Protein: CSVDPQLYNEQFF.

This sequence joins TRBV2 and TRBJ2-3; D is undetermined. V was cut by 7 bases and J by 2 bases, with 10 bases left in between. The length of the CDR3 is 13 residues. Looked up from germline, CDR1 is SNHLY and CDR2 is FYNNEI. CDR3 nucleotides: TGTGCCAGCACACTGGAAAACACAGATACGCAGTATTTT. Translation gives CASTLENTDTQYF.

J is TRBJ2-4 and V is TRBV6-5, with TRBD2 matching 10 bases. Per the germline V gene, CDR1 is MNHEY and CDR2 is SVGAGI. The CDR3 extends over 13 amino acids. V shed 7 bases and J 7 bases; nucleotides not matched to a gene: 4. For the CDR3, the DNA is TGTGCCAGCAACTTAGCGGGAGGCAACATTCAGTACTTC. Its translation: CASNLAGGNIQYF.

The sample holds a few counts of this clone. V gene TRBV4-2 combines with J gene TRBJ1-3; maybe TRBD1 (6 bases). The CDR3 is 16 residues long. Per the germline V gene, CDR1 is LGHNA and CDR2 is YNFKEQ. V was shortened by 4 bases and J by 1 base, with 14 bases between the two germline ends. The CDR3 spells CASSPATQGSGNTIYF. As DNA, the CDR3 is TGTGCCAGCAGCCCCGCTACTCAGGGGTCTGGAAACACCATATATTTT.

Worth noting for this clone: Different DNA sequences within this sample yield the same CDR3. CDR3 bases: TGTGCCAGCAGCTTGGTACAAGAGACCCAGTACTTC. Translation gives CASSLVQETQYF. J is TRBJ2-5 and V is TRBV7-2; D is ambiguous. The V gene's germline CDR1 is SGHTA and CDR2 FQGNSA. The CDR3 length is 12 residues. With 3 bases removed from V and 2 bases from J, the gap between germline ends came to 4 bases.

This chain joins TRBV5-4 and TRBJ2-3; D unclear. Trimming took off 4 bases at V and 5 bases at J, with 11 bases between the two ends. Germline CDR1 is SGHNT and CDR2 is YYREEE (reference sequence). This CDR3 is built from 13 residues. The CDR3 sequence is CASSPVPQDTQYF. Written as DNA, the CDR3 is TGTGCCAGCAGCCCGGTGCCCCAAGATACGCAGTATTTT.

The chain combines TRBV4-3 with TRBJ1-4, with 7 positions matching TRBD1. This CDR3 comprises 16 residues. After removal of 0 bases from V and 7 bases from J, the junction contained 8 bases not matched to a gene. Looked up from germline, CDR1 is LGHNA and CDR2 is YSLEER. This chain's CDR3 is CASSQEGGFGSEKLFF. CDR3 bases: TGCGCCAGCAGCCAAGAAGGGGGCTTCGGAAGTGAAAAACTGTTTTTT.

This chain uses TRBV29-1 with TRBJ2-2; the match to TRBD2 covers 8 bases. This CDR3 has 17 amino acids. Per germline, CDR1 SQVTM and CDR2 ANQGSEA. V gave up 4 bases and J gave up 1 base; unmatched junction bases: 11. CDR3 region: CSVASPWLAGNTGELFF. DNA for the CDR3: TGCAGCGTTGCCTCCCCTTGGCTAGCGGGGAACACCGGGGAGCTGTTTTTT.

The chain carries TRBV9 and TRBJ2-1; D perhaps matches TRBD2 (6 bases). The CDR3 spans 15 residues. Germline assignment: CDR1 SGDLS and CDR2 YYNGEE. The germline V and J ends were trimmed by 0 bases and 2 bases, with 9 bases remaining between them. CDR3 protein: CASSVGTTTYNEQFF. DNA of the CDR3: TGTGCCAGCAGCGTAGGGACTACAACCTACAATGAGCAGTTCTTC.

This clone was seen more than once but under ten times. The rearrangement links TRBV7-2 to TRBJ1-1, with D hard to call. The V gene's germline CDR1 is SGHTA and CDR2 FQGNSA. V gave up 1 base and J gave up 3 bases, with 18 bases separating them. This CDR3 has 17 residues. The CDR3 sequence: CASSLGGFGRTHTEAFF. The CDR3 bases are TGTGCCAGCAGCTTAGGGGGATTCGGCCGGACGCACACTGAAGCTTTCTTT.

This clone has only a few counts. Additional DNA sequences in this sample encode the identical CDR3. The chain recombines TRBV11-2 with TRBJ2-7, with 7 positions matching TRBD2. Germline trimming cut 4 bases from V and 1 base from J; bases unmatched to any gene: 1. CDR1 is SGHAT and CDR2 is FQNNGV in the germline V gene. The CDR3 consists of 13 residues. The CDR3 here is CASSWGGSYEQYF. In DNA form, the CDR3 reads TGTGCCAGCAGCTGGGGGGGTTCCTACGAGCAGTACTTC.

This clone was counted only a few times. The chain employs TRBV18 and TRBJ2-1, with D perhaps TRBD1 or TRBD2 (5 bases each). CDR1 and CDR2 from the germline V gene are KGHSH and LQKENI. CDR3 size: 16 residues. V gave up 1 base and J gave up 6 bases, with 16 bases separating them. The CDR3 sequence is CASSPRRQAGANEQFF. The CDR3 region has the DNA TGTGCCAGCTCACCACGAAGGCAGGCCGGGGCCAATGAGCAGTTCTTC.

This clone was counted between two and nine times. This CDR3 is CAISESSQGRNEQYF. The CDR3 bases are TGTGCCATCAGTGAGTCGAGTCAGGGCCGGAACGAGCAGTACTTC. The rearrangement uses TRBV10-3 and TRBJ2-7; D perhaps matches TRBD1 (5 bases). Germline CDR1 and CDR2: ENHRY and SYGVKD. The CDR3 length is 15 residues. Trimming removed 0 bases at V and 5 bases at J, with 14 bases between.